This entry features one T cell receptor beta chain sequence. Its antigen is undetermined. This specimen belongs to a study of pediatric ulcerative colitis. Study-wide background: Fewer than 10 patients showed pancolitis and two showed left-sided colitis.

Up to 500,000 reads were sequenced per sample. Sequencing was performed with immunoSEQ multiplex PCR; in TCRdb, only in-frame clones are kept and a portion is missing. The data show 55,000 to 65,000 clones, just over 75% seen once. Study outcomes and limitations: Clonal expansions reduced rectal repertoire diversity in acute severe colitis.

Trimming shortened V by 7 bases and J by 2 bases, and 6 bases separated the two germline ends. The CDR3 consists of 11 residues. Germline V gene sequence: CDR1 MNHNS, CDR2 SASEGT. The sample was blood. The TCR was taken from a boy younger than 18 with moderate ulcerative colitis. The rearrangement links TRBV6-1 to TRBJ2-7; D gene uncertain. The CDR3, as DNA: TGTGCCAGCACCAGTACCTACGAGCAGTACTTC. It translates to CASTSTYEQYF.